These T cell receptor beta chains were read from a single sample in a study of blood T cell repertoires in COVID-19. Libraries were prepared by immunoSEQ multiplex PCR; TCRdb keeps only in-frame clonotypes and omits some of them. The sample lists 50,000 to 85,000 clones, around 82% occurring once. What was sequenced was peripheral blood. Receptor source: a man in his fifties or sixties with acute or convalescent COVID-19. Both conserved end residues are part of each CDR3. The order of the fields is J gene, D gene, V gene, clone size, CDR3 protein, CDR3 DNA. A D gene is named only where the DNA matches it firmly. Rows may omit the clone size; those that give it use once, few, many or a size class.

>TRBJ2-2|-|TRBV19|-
CASSPRLANTGELFF
TGTGCCAGTAGTCCTCGACTAGCGAACACCGGGGAGCTGTTTTTT
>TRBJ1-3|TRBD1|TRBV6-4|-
CASSEINTGGNFSGNTIYF
TGTGCCAGCAGCGAAATTAATACAGGGGGAAACTTCTCTGGAAACACCATATATTTT
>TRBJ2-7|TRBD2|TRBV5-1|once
CASSFQRGTTYEQYF
TGCGCCAGCAGCTTCCAGCGGGGGACAACCTACGAGCAGTACTTC
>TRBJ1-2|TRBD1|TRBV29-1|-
CSGGGGYGYTF
TGCAGCGGAGGGGGCGGCTATGGCTACACCTTC
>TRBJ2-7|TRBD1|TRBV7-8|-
CASSRQGPVMGSYEQYF
TGTGCCAGCTCCCGACAGGGGCCCGTTATGGGCTCCTACGAGCAGTACTTC
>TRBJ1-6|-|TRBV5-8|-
CASGSGGRNSPLHF
TGTGCCAGCGGTAGTGGGGGCCGGAATTCACCCCTCCACTTT
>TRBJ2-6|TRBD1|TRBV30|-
CAWSTGAGANVLTF
TGTGCCTGGAGTACAGGGGCTGGGGCCAACGTCCTGACTTTC
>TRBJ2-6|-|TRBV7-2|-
CASSLFPTGVSGANVLTF
TGTGCCAGCAGCTTATTTCCGACGGGTGTCTCTGGGGCCAACGTCCTGACTTTC
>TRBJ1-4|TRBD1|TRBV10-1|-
CASSRGPNEKLFF
TGCGCCAGCAGCAGGGGGCCAAATGAAAAACTGTTTTTT
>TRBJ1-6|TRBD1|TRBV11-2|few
CASSGHRGLDSPLHF
TGTGCCAGCAGCGGTCACAGGGGGTTGGATTCACCCCTCCACTTT
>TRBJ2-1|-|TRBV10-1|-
CASSDGFRNEQFF
TGCGCCAGCAGTGACGGGTTTCGGAATGAGCAGTTCTTC
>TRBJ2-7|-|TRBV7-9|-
CASSLTGNPSYEQYF
TGTGCCAGCAGCTTAACAGGGAACCCTAGCTACGAGCAGTACTTC
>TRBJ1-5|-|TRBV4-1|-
CASSPRQQGNQPQHF
TGCGCCAGCAGCCCTCGCCAACAGGGCAATCAGCCCCAGCATTTT
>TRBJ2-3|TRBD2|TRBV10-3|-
CAISTGTSGVTDTQYF
TGTGCCATCAGTACCGGGACTAGCGGGGTCACAGATACGCAGTATTTT
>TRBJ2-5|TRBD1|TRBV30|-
CAWSLGQGLGGTQYF
TGTGCCTGGAGCCTCGGACAGGGCCTGGGAGGGACCCAGTACTTC
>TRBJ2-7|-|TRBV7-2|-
CASSLDGYTYEQYF
TGTGCCAGCAGCTTAGACGGGTATACCTACGAGCAGTACTTC
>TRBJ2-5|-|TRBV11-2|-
CASSIRLRQETQYF
TGTGCCAGCAGCATCCGACTACGCCAAGAGACCCAGTACTTC
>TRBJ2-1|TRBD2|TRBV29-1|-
CSVDSGGAYNEQFF
TGCAGCGTTGATAGCGGGGGGGCGTACAATGAGCAGTTCTTC
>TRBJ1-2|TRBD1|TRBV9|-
CASSVAGQGSGYTF
TGTGCCAGCAGCGTAGCGGGACAGGGATCCGGCTACACCTTC
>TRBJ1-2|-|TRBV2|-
CASSSRGHLGYTF
TGTGCCAGCAGTTCCAGGGGCCACTTAGGCTACACCTTC
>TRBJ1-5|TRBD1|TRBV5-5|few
CASSEGQFGYQPQHF
TGTGCCAGCAGCGAGGGACAGTTCGGCTATCAGCCCCAGCATTTT
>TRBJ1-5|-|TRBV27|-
CASSRDIRGNQPQHF
TGTGCCAGCAGTAGGGACATTAGGGGCAATCAGCCCCAGCATTTT
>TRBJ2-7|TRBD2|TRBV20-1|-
CSASPGGTYEQYF
TGCAGTGCTAGTCCGGGGGGGACCTACGAGCAGTACTTC
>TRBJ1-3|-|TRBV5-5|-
CASSWASGLQVSFSGNTIYF
TGTGCCAGCAGCTGGGCATCCGGTCTTCAAGTTTCGTTCTCTGGAAACACCATATATTTT
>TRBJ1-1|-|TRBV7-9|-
CASSLGQAQAFF
TGTGCCAGCAGCTTAGGGCAGGCCCAAGCTTTCTTT
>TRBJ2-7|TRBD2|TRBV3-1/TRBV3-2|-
CASSQDTPAGGYEQYF
TGTGCCAGCAGCCAAGATACCCCAGCGGGGGGTTACGAGCAGTACTTC
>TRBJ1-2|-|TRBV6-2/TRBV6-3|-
CASSKEVAFYGYTF
TGTGCCAGCAGCAAAGAGGTGGCTTTCTATGGCTACACCTTC
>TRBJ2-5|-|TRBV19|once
CASRARETQYF
TGTGCGAGTAGGGCTCGAGAGACCCAGTACTTC
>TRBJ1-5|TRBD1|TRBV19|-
CASSIGTGGNQPQHF
TGTGCCAGTAGTATAGGAACAGGGGGGAATCAGCCCCAGCATTTT
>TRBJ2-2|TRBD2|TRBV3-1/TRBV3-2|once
CASSKGGIPGELFF
TGTGCCAGCAGCAAGGGAGGGATCCCCGGGGAGCTGTTTTTT
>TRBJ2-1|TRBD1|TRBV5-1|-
CASARGQNNEQFF
TGCGCCAGCGCTCGGGGACAGAACAATGAGCAGTTCTTC
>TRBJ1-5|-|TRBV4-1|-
CASSHPQRNQPQHF
TGCGCCAGCAGCCATCCCCAGCGAAATCAGCCCCAGCATTTT
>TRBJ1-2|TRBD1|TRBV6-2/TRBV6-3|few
CASSPLQGAKEISYGYTF
TGTGCCAGCAGCCCCCTGCAGGGGGCGAAGGAGATCTCCTATGGCTACACCTTC
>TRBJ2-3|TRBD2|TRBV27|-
CASSLSGGSADTQYF
TGTGCCAGCAGTTTGAGCGGGGGAAGCGCAGATACGCAGTATTTT
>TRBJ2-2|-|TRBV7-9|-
CASSRQDTGELFF
TGTGCCAGCAGCCGCCAGGACACCGGGGAGCTGTTTTTT
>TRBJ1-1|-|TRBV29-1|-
CSARRQTNTEAFF
TGCAGCGCCAGGAGACAGACGAACACTGAAGCTTTCTTT
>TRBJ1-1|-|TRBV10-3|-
CATAFDRNTEAFF
TGTGCCACCGCCTTCGACAGGAACACTGAAGCTTTCTTT
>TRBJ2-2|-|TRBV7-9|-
CASSPPSGELFF
TGTGCCAGCAGCCCCCCTTCCGGGGAGCTGTTTTTT
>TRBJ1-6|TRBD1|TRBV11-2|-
CASSSRDSVAINSPLHF
TGTGCCAGCAGCTCCCGGGACAGTGTTGCCATTAATTCACCCCTCCACTTT
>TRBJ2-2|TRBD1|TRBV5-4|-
CASGLGQRTGELFF
TGTGCCAGCGGCTTGGGACAGAGGACCGGGGAGCTGTTTTTT